The 24 T cell receptor beta chains given below trace back to one sample, sequenced in a study of CD8+ T cells in alopecia areata. Extracted from the samples, RNA was reverse transcribed into cDNA to serve as the sequencing template. Profiling relied on immunoSEQ multiplex PCR, and the TCRdb table lists in-frame clones only, not all of them. Of 150,000 to 180,000 clones listed, about 50% are singletons. This sample comprised CD8+ T cells sorted from blood, obtained at week 0. Receptors originate from a human donor with alopecia areata.

This sequence joins TRBV5-6 and TRBJ2-2; perhaps TRBD1 as D (5 bases). The CDR3 length is 15 residues. Germline CDR1 is SGHDT and CDR2 is YYEEEE. V gave up 5 bases and J gave up 1 base, with 12 bases separating them. Here the CDR3 reads CASRRRDMNTGELFF. The CDR3 DNA reads as TGTGCCAGCAGACGCAGGGATATGAACACCGGGGAGCTGTTTTTT. Filled out from reference TRBV5-6 and TRBJ2-2, the complete variable domain reads DAGVTQSPTHLIKTRGQQVTLRCSPKSGHDTVSWYQQALGQGPQFIFQYYEEEERQRGNFPDRFSGHQFPNYSSELNVNALLLGDSALYLCASRRRDMNTGELFFGEGSRLTVL.

The chain combines TRBV2 with TRBJ2-7, with 10 positions matching TRBD2. Per the germline V gene, CDR1 is SNHLY and CDR2 is FYNNEI. The CDR3 is 14 amino acids. Losses at the gene ends were 7 bases for V and 3 bases for J; bases not matched to a gene: 6. DNA of the CDR3: TGTGCCAGCAAAGATAGCGGGGGGAGCTACGAGCAGTACTTC. Translating gives CASKDSGGSYEQYF.

Only a few counts were recorded for this clone. The chain recombines TRBV4-3 with TRBJ2-7, with no clear D. V was pared by 0 bases and J by 7 bases, with 10 bases between. The germline V gene has CDR1 LGHNA and CDR2 YSLEER. The CDR3 length is 13 residues. CDR3 sequence (DNA): TGCGCCAGCAGCCAAGATCAGTTGAGGGAGCAGTACTTC. Amino acids: CASSQDQLREQYF.

The genes are TRBV27 and TRBJ1-1; D might be TRBD1 (5 bases). The V end was cut by 3 bases, the J end by 0 bases, with 11 bases between. Per germline, CDR1 MNHEY and CDR2 SMNVEV (reference sequence). This CDR3 has 15 amino acids. CDR3 sequence (DNA): TGTGCCAGCAGTTTGGGTCGAGGGGTGAACACTGAAGCTTTCTTT. It specifies CASSLGRGVNTEAFF.

This clone was found a few times. This chain joins TRBV5-1 and TRBJ2-1, with 9 bases aligning to TRBD2. Germline loops: CDR1 SGHRS, CDR2 YFSETQ. The CDR3 totals 15 residues. The J segment lost 3 bases and the V segment lost 0 bases, leaving 1 base of the junction unmatched. The CDR3 spells CASSLEAGGYNEQFF. In DNA, the CDR3 is TGCGCCAGCAGCTTGGAAGCGGGGGGCTACAATGAGCAGTTCTTC.

The chain combines TRBV4-3 with TRBJ1-1; unclear D gene. The CDR3 is 11 residues long. Trimming removed 1 base from V and 8 bases from J, with 5 bases in between. Germline CDR1 is LGHNA and CDR2 is YSLEER. The CDR3 loop reads CASSQGKEAFF. DNA for the CDR3: TGCGCCAGCAGCCAAGGGAAGGAAGCTTTCTTT.

V gene TRBV29-1 combines with J gene TRBJ1-1, with D unresolved. The V end was cut by 5 bases, the J end by 1 base, with 8 bases between. CDR3 length: 12 residues. Germline CDR1 SQVTM, CDR2 ANQGSEA. The CDR3 protein is CSVQAENTEAFF. The CDR3 DNA is TGCAGCGTTCAAGCTGAGAACACTGAAGCTTTCTTT. Combining the CDR3 with reference TRBV29-1 and TRBJ1-1 gives the whole variable domain SAVISQKPSRDICQRGTSLTIQCQVDSQVTMMFWYRQQPGQSLTLIATANQGSEATYESGFVIDKFPISRPNLTFSTLTVSNMSPEDSSIYLCSVQAENTEAFFGQGTRLTVV.

V gene TRBV29-1 combines with J gene TRBJ2-1; either TRBD1 or TRBD2 may supply D (6 bases each). The CDR3 is 16 amino acids. The germline gives CDR1 SQVTM, CDR2 ANQGSEA. The ends were cut back, 7 bases at V and 1 base at J, with 20 bases in the middle. Here the CDR3 DNA reads TGCAGCGCCGCGCCGTGGGGGGCAGGTTCCTACAATGAGCAGTTCTTC. Amino acids: CSAAPWGAGSYNEQFF.

The chain joins TRBV5-1 to TRBJ2-1, with TRBD1 as a possible D gene (6 bases). This CDR3 has 13 residues. Germline loops: CDR1 SGHRS, CDR2 YFSETQ. The V end was cut by 4 bases, the J end by 3 bases, with 8 bases between. In nucleotides, the CDR3 is TGCGCCAGCAGCACGGACAGCTACAATGAGCAGTTCTTC. This encodes CASSTDSYNEQFF.

The chain couples TRBV11-2 to TRBJ2-1, with D possibly TRBD2 on 6 matching bases. The germline V and J ends were trimmed by 1 base and 9 bases, with 13 bases remaining between them. CDR1 and CDR2 (germline): SGHAT, FQNNGV. The CDR3 contains 14 residues. CDR3 in amino acids: CASSLVGLPGEQFF. As DNA, the CDR3 is TGTGCCAGCAGCTTAGTGGGACTCCCCGGTGAGCAGTTCTTC. Combining the CDR3 with reference TRBV11-2 and TRBJ2-1 gives the whole variable domain EAGVAQSPRYKIIEKRQSVAFWCNPISGHATLYWYQQILGQGPKLLIQFQNNGVVDDSQLPKDRFSAERLKGVDSTLKIQPAKLEDSAVYLCASSLVGLPGEQFFGPGTRLTVL.

The V gene is TRBV6-6, the J gene TRBJ1-2; D gene unclear. CDR3 length: 15 residues. CDR1 is MNHNY, CDR2 SVGAGI, per germline (reference sequence). V dropped 2 bases and J dropped 5 bases, with 15 bases sitting between them. The CDR3 sequence is CASSYRSGTEYGYTF. CDR3 nucleotides: TGTGCCAGCAGTTACAGGTCAGGCACGGAGTATGGCTACACCTTC.

This clone was seen only a few times. J is TRBJ2-7 and V is TRBV4-3; D unresolved. Germline CDR1 LGHNA, CDR2 YSLEER. Trimming took 1 base from V and 3 from J, leaving 13 bases between them. The CDR3 is 15 amino acids. CDR3 bases: TGCGCCAGCAGCCAAGGGGTCGGTAGAAACTACGAGCAGTACTTC. Protein: CASSQGVGRNYEQYF.

This clone was counted between two and nine times. The CDR3 coding sequence is TGTGCCTCTCCGGGACAGGGCGAAACTGAAGCTTTCTTT. It yields the protein CASPGQGETEAFF. This chain joins TRBV30 and TRBJ1-1; 9 bases align to TRBD1. J lost 5 bases, V lost 7 bases, and 8 bases had no gene match. Germline V gene sequence: CDR1 GTSNPN, CDR2 SVGIG (reference sequence). The CDR3 runs 13 residues.

The table lists this clone with a few counts. The gene calls are TRBV28 and TRBJ1-5; 9 bases map to TRBD1. Per germline, CDR1 MDHEN and CDR2 SYDVKM. The V segment lost 4 bases and the J segment 9 bases; nucleotides outside the gene matches: 7. The CDR3 runs to 14 residues. This CDR3 is CASSSQQGARPQHF. Written as DNA, the CDR3 is TGTGCCAGCAGTTCGCAACAGGGGGCGAGGCCCCAGCATTTT.

The CDR3 region has the DNA TGTGCCAGCAGCTCCACGACAGGGGACGAGCAGTACTTC. It yields the protein CASSSTTGDEQYF. V and J are TRBV7-9 and TRBJ2-7; TRBD1 matches 8 bases. Trimming removed 4 bases from V and 5 bases from J; junction bases left unmatched: 4. There are 13 residues in the CDR3. The V gene's germline CDR1 is SEHNR and CDR2 FQNEAQ (reference sequence).

This clone came up a few times. The rearrangement uses TRBV15 and TRBJ2-1; unclear D gene. Germline CDR1 reads LNHNV; CDR2 reads YYDKDF (reference sequence). This CDR3 has 13 residues. V was shortened by 4 bases and J by 4 bases, with 8 bases between the two germline ends. The CDR3 loop is CATSKTDYNEQFF. The CDR3 nucleotides are TGTGCCACCAGCAAGACCGATTACAATGAGCAGTTCTTC.

The chain links TRBV5-1 to TRBJ1-1, with D uncertain. This CDR3 region has 12 residues. The V end was cut by 4 bases, the J end by 3 bases, with 7 bases between. Looked up from germline, CDR1 is SGHRS and CDR2 is YFSETQ. The CDR3: CASSDEDTEAFF. In DNA, the CDR3 is TGCGCCAGCAGCGATGAGGACACTGAAGCTTTCTTT.

The rearrangement uses TRBV30 and TRBJ1-2; TRBD1 is a possible D gene (6 bases). This CDR3 has 13 amino acids. Trimming shortened V by 4 bases and J by 7 bases, and 16 bases separated the two germline ends. CDR1 GTSNPN and CDR2 SVGIG come from the germline V gene (reference sequence). The CDR3 region is CAWNTGGDSGYTF. CDR3 DNA: TGTGCCTGGAATACGGGGGGCGATTCTGGCTACACCTTC.

The V gene is TRBV29-1, the J gene TRBJ1-2, with a weak D call TRBD1 (5 bases). Germline V gene lookup returns CDR1 SQVTM and CDR2 ANQGSEA. The CDR3 is 13 residues long. The V end was cut by 7 bases, the J end by 3 bases, with 15 bases between. The CDR3 sequence: CSATGGADYGYTF. In nucleotides, the CDR3 is TGCAGCGCCACCGGAGGGGCCGACTATGGCTACACCTTC.

The sample holds a few counts of this clone. CDR3: CASRGGYNSPLHF. CDR3 nucleotides: TGTGCCAGCAGAGGGGGGTATAATTCACCCCTCCACTTT. This sequence joins TRBV27 and TRBJ1-6; tentative D call: TRBD1 (6 bases). Per the germline V gene, CDR1 is MNHEY and CDR2 is SMNVEV (reference sequence). V shed 6 bases and J shed 4 bases, with 7 bases lying between them. The CDR3 extends over 13 amino acids.

This sequence joins TRBV7-9 and TRBJ1-1; D may be TRBD1 (6 bases). Trimming took 5 bases from V and 8 from J, leaving 18 bases between them. Germline V CDR1 and CDR2: SEHNR, FQNEAQ (reference sequence). The CDR3 is 14 amino acids. The CDR3: CASSPHDRRSEAFF. CDR3 in DNA: TGTGCCAGCAGCCCCCACGACAGGCGATCCGAAGCTTTCTTT.

V is TRBV11-3 and J is TRBJ2-3; possibly TRBD1 or TRBD2 for D (5 bases each). There are 15 residues in the CDR3. Trimming stripped 2 bases from V and 1 base from J, with 10 bases between. Germline assignment: CDR1 SGHNT and CDR2 YENEEA. CDR3 DNA: TGTGCCAGCAGCTTACGGCGAGGGGGCACAGATACGCAGTATTTT. Amino acids: CASSLRRGGTDTQYF. Drawing the rest from reference TRBV11-3 and TRBJ2-3, the complete variable domain is EAGVVQSPRYKIIEKKQPVAFWCNPISGHNTLYWYLQNLGQGPELLIRYENEEAVDDSQLPKDRFSAERLKGVDSTLKIQPAELGDSAVYLCASSLRRGGTDTQYFGPGTRLTVL.

V gene TRBV11-2 combines with J gene TRBJ2-7, with D possibly matching TRBD1 (6 bases). The CDR3 is 16 residues long. Trimming removed 4 bases from V and 4 bases from J, with 20 bases in between. Germline-derived CDR1 and CDR2 are SGHAT and FQNNGV. The CDR3 region is CASSSPGRRGSYEQYF. The CDR3 nucleotides are TGTGCCAGCAGCTCCCCCGGGCGAAGGGGGTCGTACGAGCAGTACTTC.

This clone has only a few counts. V usage is TRBV29-1 and J usage is TRBJ2-1, with D perhaps assigned TRBD1 or TRBD2 (6 bases each). The germline V gene has CDR1 SQVTM and CDR2 ANQGSEA. This CDR3 contains 14 residues. Trimming took off 6 bases at V and 0 bases at J, with 12 bases between the two ends. The CDR3 coding sequence is TGCAGCGTGGGGGCCGGGGGCTCCTACAATGAGCAGTTCTTC. This sequence encodes CSVGAGGSYNEQFF.